The next 23 T cell receptor beta chains were all read from a single sample in a study of blood T cell repertoires in COVID-19 (dated by TCRdb to 2020 to 2022). The library was made by the immunoSEQ multiplex PCR assay. The table was pulled from immuneACCESS by TCRdb, which kept in-frame rearrangements only. Such tables lose some clones; where checked, under half of the loss comes from unresolved V genes, and the rest has no known cause. Recorded for this sample are around 130,000 clones; 75% to 90% of them occurred a single time. Of the sample, approximately 4.3% is held by the ten largest clones. Input material: peripheral blood. Receptor source: a human donor in a cohort sampled during active COVID-19.

V is TRBV6-6 and J is TRBJ1-5; 9 nucleotides line up with TRBD1. CDR1 and CDR2 (germline): MNHNY, SVGAGI (reference sequence). This CDR3 has 16 amino acids. V lost 6 bases, J lost 3 bases, and 9 bases stayed unmatched. CDR3 in DNA: TGTGCCAGCAGGCCCTCCCGGGACAGGGCCAATCAGCCCCAGCATTTT. Residues: CASRPSRDRANQPQHF.

The chain combines TRBV5-1 with TRBJ1-6; weak D call: TRBD1 (6 bases). The CDR3 has 13 residues. Germline V CDR1 and CDR2: SGHRS, YFSETQ. V lost 4 bases and J 8 bases, leaving 10 bases between the germline ends. As DNA, the CDR3 is TGCGCCAGCAGCCAGGACAGTGATTCACCCCTCCACTTT. Residues: CASSQDSDSPLHF. The whole variable domain, filled in from reference TRBV5-1 and TRBJ1-6, reads KAGVTQTPRYLIKTRGQQVTLSCSPISGHRSVSWYQQTPGQGLQFLFEYFSETQRNKGNFPGRFSGRQFSNSRSEMNVSTLELGDSALYLCASSQDSDSPLHFGNGTRLTVT.

This clone was seen only a few times. This chain joins TRBV11-3 and TRBJ2-3; D not resolved. The CDR3 totals 12 residues. Deletions cut 5 bases from V and 5 bases from J, with 8 bases between. The germline V gene encodes CDR1 SGHNT and CDR2 YENEEA. CDR3 DNA: TGTGCCAGCAGCCCAGGTGGAGATACGCAGTATTTT. Translation: CASSPGGDTQYF.

DNA of the CDR3: TGTGCCAGTAGCCCAGGGCTAGGAAGGCAGAATACGCAGTATTTT. Protein: CASSPGLGRQNTQYF. This sequence joins TRBV19 and TRBJ2-3; a possible D gene is TRBD1 (5 bases). V was cut by 6 bases and J by 7 bases, with 20 bases left in between. CDR1 and CDR2 (germline): LNHDA, SQIVND (reference sequence). The CDR3 runs to 15 residues. The whole variable domain, remainder taken from reference TRBV19 and TRBJ2-3, is DGGITQSPKYLFRKEGQNVTLSCEQNLNHDAMYWYRQDPGQGLRLIYYSQIVNDFQKGDIAEGYSVSREKKESFPLTVTSAQKNPTAFYLCASSPGLGRQNTQYFGPGTRLTVL.

The rearrangement joins TRBV19 to TRBJ1-3; the match to TRBD1 covers 9 bases. CDR3 length: 15 amino acids. Germline loops: CDR1 LNHDA, CDR2 SQIVND (reference sequence). V trimming: 9 bases; J trimming: 0 bases; junction bases outside the gene matches: 6. The CDR3 DNA reads as TGTGCCAGCGGAAGGACAGGGGCCTCTGGAAACACCATATATTTT. Translating it yields CASGRTGASGNTIYF.

The chain joins TRBV11-3 to TRBJ2-7; the match to TRBD1 covers 9 bases. J lost 8 bases, V lost 4 bases, and 6 bases had no gene match. Germline V CDR1 and CDR2: SGHNT, YENEEA. This CDR3 has 13 residues. The CDR3 DNA follows: TGTGCCAGCAGCTCCACCGGGACAGGGAAGCAGTACTTC. The encoded protein is CASSSTGTGKQYF. The full variable domain, completed using reference TRBV11-3 and TRBJ2-7, is EAGVVQSPRYKIIEKKQPVAFWCNPISGHNTLYWYLQNLGQGPELLIRYENEEAVDDSQLPKDRFSAERLKGVDSTLKIQPAELGDSAVYLCASSSTGTGKQYFGPGTRLTVT.

The chain is built from TRBV12-5 and TRBJ1-5, with D perhaps matching TRBD1 (5 bases). This CDR3 is 14 amino acids long. Trimming cost V 6 bases and J 4 bases, with 13 bases left between them. Germline CDR1 reads LGHNT; CDR2 reads FRNRAP. CDR3 in DNA: TGTGCTAGTGGCGCCGGACAAAGGAATCAGCCCCAGCATTTT. It yields the protein CASGAGQRNQPQHF. The full variable domain, completed using reference TRBV12-5 and TRBJ1-5, is DARVTQTPRHKVTEMGQEVTMRCQPILGHNTVFWYRQTMMQGLELLAYFRNRAPLDDSGMPKDRFSAEMPDATLATLKIQPSEPRDSAVYFCASGAGQRNQPQHFGDGTRLSIL.

V is TRBV5-4 and J is TRBJ2-1; tentatively, D is TRBD1 (5 bases). V lost 0 bases to trimming and J lost 0 bases, with 16 bases between them. CDR1 is SGHNT and CDR2 is YYREEE in the germline V gene (reference sequence). This CDR3 is built from 18 residues. CDR3 sequence: CASSLGLGAVPSYNEQFF. The CDR3 nucleotides are TGTGCCAGCAGCTTGGGGCTTGGGGCTGTACCCTCCTACAATGAGCAGTTCTTC. The full variable domain, in which reference TRBV5-4 and TRBJ2-1 provide the parts outside the CDR3, is ETGVTQSPTHLIKTRGQQVTLRCSSQSGHNTVSWYQQALGQGPQFIFQYYREEENGRGNFPPRFSGLQFPNYSSELNVNALELDDSALYLCASSLGLGAVPSYNEQFFGPGTRLTVL.

The gene calls are TRBV5-1 and TRBJ1-2; no clear D gene. The CDR3 sequence is 15 residues long. V was pared by 4 bases and J by 0 bases, with 13 bases between. Germline CDR1 is SGHRS and CDR2 is YFSETQ. Written as DNA, the CDR3 is TGCGCCAGCAGCAAAAACATCAATACTAACTATGGCTACACCTTC. Translating gives CASSKNINTNYGYTF.

The CDR3 bases are TGTGCCAGCGGTCCCTCGACTGCGAACACTGAAGCTTTCTTT. Translating gives CASGPSTANTEAFF. The V gene is TRBV5-4, the J gene TRBJ1-1, with D unclear. Germline V gene sequence: CDR1 SGHNT, CDR2 YYREEE (reference sequence). V shed 7 bases and J shed 1 base, with 14 bases lying between them. The length of the CDR3 is 14 residues.

The gene calls are TRBV7-2 and TRBJ2-5; 13 bases agree with TRBD2. V lost 3 bases, J lost 5 bases, and 12 bases stayed unmatched. The CDR3 length is 18 residues. Germline V gene data show CDR1 as SGHTA and CDR2 as FQGNSA. CDR3 loop: CASSFEGTSGATRETQYF. The CDR3 DNA reads TGTGCCAGCAGCTTCGAAGGGACTAGCGGGGCTACCCGGGAGACCCAGTACTTC.

The gene calls are TRBV4-3 and TRBJ1-4; 8 bases map to TRBD1. The germline CDR1 and CDR2 sequences are LGHNA and YSLEER. There are 15 residues in the CDR3. The ends lost 8 bases at V and 8 bases at J; junction bases unmatched: 13. The CDR3 reads CASSANRGTGEKLFF. CDR3 sequence (DNA): TGCGCCAGCTCCGCCAACCGCGGGACAGGAGAAAAACTGTTTTTT.

The chain recombines TRBV18 with TRBJ1-5, with D unresolved. The CDR3 runs to 15 residues. V was clipped by 3 bases and J by 1 base, with 10 bases between them. The V gene's germline CDR1 is KGHSH and CDR2 LQKENI. The CDR3 DNA is TGTGCCAGCTCACCCCTCGGAGGGAGCAATCAGCCCCAGCATTTT. This gives the protein CASSPLGGSNQPQHF.

The chain recombines TRBV5-1 with TRBJ2-3, with 9 bases matching TRBD2. V shed 0 bases, J shed 8 bases, and the junction held 16 bases outside the gene matches. Germline V gene lookup returns CDR1 SGHRS and CDR2 YFSETQ. CDR3 size: 18 residues. CDR3 protein: CASSLAPASGTTRATQYF. The DNA for the CDR3 is TGCGCCAGCAGCTTGGCCCCGGCTAGCGGGACCACCAGGGCTACGCAGTATTTT.

The J gene is TRBJ1-3, the V gene TRBV5-1; D call uncertain. The CDR3 spans 15 residues. Germline CDR1 and CDR2: SGHRS and YFSETQ. Between the trimmed V and J ends, which lost 4 bases and 8 bases, there was a span of 19 bases. Here the CDR3 DNA reads TGCGCCAGCAGCGGTAGCCTATTCGGTGCGGACACCATATATTTT. Translation gives CASSGSLFGADTIYF.

The J gene is TRBJ2-1, the V gene TRBV7-2; a weak D match, TRBD1 (5 bases). The V gene lost 7 bases and the J gene lost 5 bases, with 15 bases spanning the gap. The CDR3 contains 14 residues. The germline V gene has CDR1 SGHTA and CDR2 FQGNSA. This CDR3 is CASTLSTDNNEQFF. DNA for the CDR3: TGTGCCAGCACCCTCTCGACAGATAACAATGAGCAGTTCTTC.

This rearrangement joins TRBV7-2 to TRBJ2-1, with 10 bases that match TRBD1. Trimming cost V 0 bases and J 6 bases; bases outside gene matches: 2. This CDR3 is 15 amino acids long. CDR1 is SGHTA, CDR2 FQGNSA, per germline. CDR3 DNA: TGTGCCAGCAGCTTAGCGGGACAGGGGTTCAATGAGCAGTTCTTC. The encoded protein is CASSLAGQGFNEQFF.

The genes are TRBV9 and TRBJ2-5, with 11 bases aligning to TRBD2. CDR1 is SGDLS and CDR2 is YYNGEE in the germline V gene. This CDR3 is 16 amino acids long. The junction had 5 bases not matched to a gene; V was cut back by 0 bases and J by 4 bases. The CDR3 region is CASSVEIAGGGETQYF. The CDR3 DNA is TGTGCCAGCAGCGTAGAAATAGCGGGAGGGGGAGAGACCCAGTACTTC.

V is TRBV5-5 and J is TRBJ2-3; D perhaps matches TRBD2 (6 bases). The CDR3 has 14 amino acids. Looked up from germline, CDR1 is SGHKS and CDR2 is YYEKEE (reference sequence). Trimming removed 4 bases from V and 8 bases from J, with 17 bases in between. The CDR3 loop is CASSPDPAGFTQYF. In nucleotides, the CDR3 is TGTGCCAGCAGCCCCGATCCGGCGGGATTTACGCAGTATTTT.

This clone was detected only a few times. The gene calls are TRBV24-1 and TRBJ2-7, with 14 nucleotides matching TRBD2. This CDR3 contains 19 residues. The germline CDR1 and CDR2 sequences are KGHDR and SFDVKD. The junction had 15 bases not matched to a gene; V was cut back by 7 bases and J by 2 bases. The CDR3 coding sequence is TGTGCCACCAGACTAGACCGACTAGCGGGAGGGAGGATCCCCTACGAGCAGTACGTC. This gives the protein CATRLDRLAGGRIPYEQYV.

The chain couples TRBV28 to TRBJ2-3; tentative D call: TRBD2 (6 bases). V was pared by 8 bases and J by 5 bases, with 20 bases between. The CDR3 has 15 amino acids. CDR1 is MDHEN and CDR2 is SYDVKM in the germline V gene. CDR3 DNA: TGTGCCAGCGGGCCCGGGTGGGGGGTTGGAGATACGCAGTATTTT. As protein: CASGPGWGVGDTQYF.

The chain recombines TRBV24-1 with TRBJ2-2; 13 bases are shared with TRBD2. There are 20 residues in the CDR3. Germline CDR1 and CDR2: KGHDR and SFDVKD. V gave up 4 bases and J gave up 0 bases; unmatched junction bases: 10. This CDR3 is CATSDWTSGRLAANTGELFF. The CDR3 DNA follows: TGTGCCACCAGTGACTGGACTAGCGGGAGATTGGCCGCGAACACCGGGGAGCTGTTTTTT.

This chain uses TRBV6-5 with TRBJ2-2; the D is unclear. V lost 8 bases and J 5 bases, leaving 6 bases between the germline ends. The length of the CDR3 is 11 residues. Germline V gives CDR1 MNHEY, CDR2 SVGAGI. The CDR3: CASRRTGELFF. DNA for the CDR3: TGTGCCAGCCGGCGGACCGGGGAGCTGTTTTTT.